Shown below are 5 T cell receptor beta chains from a single sample sequenced in a study of T cells expressing NK-cell markers. TCRdb re-called the 5' RACE reads; one entry per CDR3 protein, DNA not given. This sample's table reports about 460,000 distinct CDR3 sequences. The sequencing sample was made of blood T cells: a sorted CD56 or NKG2C T cell subset, CD4+ or CD8+ T cells, or bulk PBMC T cells (not recorded which). These receptors came from a woman in her forties or fifties in good health.

V and J are TRBV20-1 and TRBJ2-1; as DNA is missing, the TRBD1 call by TCRdb cannot be tested. Looked up from germline, CDR1 is DFQATT and CDR2 is SNEGSKA (reference sequence). CDR3 size: 15 residues. CDR3 protein: CSASRQAGVYNEQFF.

This chain uses TRBV2 with TRBJ2-2. This CDR3 comprises 13 residues. Germline CDR1 and CDR2: SNHLY and FYNNEI. The CDR3 spells CASSRTTPGELFF.

CDR3 amino acids: CASSRGLAGAGSYNEQFF. This rearrangement joins TRBV5-4 to TRBJ2-1; TCRdb's assignment of TRBD2 cannot be checked, as there is no DNA. Germline CDR1 is SGHNT and CDR2 is YYREEE (reference sequence). The CDR3 loop spans 18 amino acids.

The chain is built from TRBV7-3 and TRBJ2-7; with no DNA, the TCRdb D assignment of TRBD2 cannot be verified. CDR1 and CDR2 from the germline V gene are SGHTA and FQGTGA. This CDR3 has 13 amino acids. The CDR3 spells CASSSGSRGEQYF.

This rearrangement joins TRBV19 to TRBJ2-7; checking the TCRdb D call of TRBD2 is not possible without DNA. CDR1 and CDR2 (germline): LNHDA, SQIVND (reference sequence). CDR3 size: 14 residues. The CDR3 loop is CASENSGHPYEQYF.